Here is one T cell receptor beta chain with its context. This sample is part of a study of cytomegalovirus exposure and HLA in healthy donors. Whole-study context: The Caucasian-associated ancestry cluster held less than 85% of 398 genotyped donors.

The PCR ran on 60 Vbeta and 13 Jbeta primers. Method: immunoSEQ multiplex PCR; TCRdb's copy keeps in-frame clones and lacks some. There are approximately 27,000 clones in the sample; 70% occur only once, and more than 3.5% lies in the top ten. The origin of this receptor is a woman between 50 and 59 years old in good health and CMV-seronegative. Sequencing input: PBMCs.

The CDR3 loop is CASSLSGANTGELFF. The CDR3 bases are TGTGCCAGCAGCTTAAGTGGGGCAAACACCGGGGAGCTGTTTTTT. V and J are TRBV7-8 and TRBJ2-2, with TRBD1 as a possible D gene (5 bases). This CDR3 has 15 residues. Germline V CDR1 and CDR2: SGHVS, FQNEAQ. Trimming cost V 2 bases and J 2 bases, with 9 bases left between them.